The 27 T cell receptor beta chains in this list originate from one sample, sequenced in a study of shared clonotypes between healthy human individuals. Only in-frame clones appear in the TCRdb table, and some are missing; sequencing was by immunoSEQ multiplex PCR. The profile shows approximately 2.1 million clones, 80% to 95% of them singletons. The sample consisted of naive CD4+ T cells from PBMCs. As for subset: CD45RA+ positively selected. The receptors stem from a man in his late teens or twenties in good health. Some clones in this sample may be carry-over from other donors' samples.

The chain joins TRBV10-3 to TRBJ2-2, with 9 positions matching TRBD2. Germline V lookup: CDR1 ENHRY, CDR2 SYGVKD. V shed 1 base, J shed 6 bases, and the junction held 12 bases outside the gene matches. This CDR3 is 18 amino acids long. CDR3 DNA sequence: TGTGCCATCAGTGAGTGGGGGGTCGCGGGAGGGCCCCCCGGGGAGCTGTTTTTT. This translates into CAISEWGVAGGPPGELFF.

V usage is TRBV2 and J usage is TRBJ2-5; 13 nucleotides agree with TRBD2. This CDR3 has 16 residues. CDR1 and CDR2 from the germline V gene are SNHLY and FYNNEI. Trimming cost V 4 bases and J 5 bases; bases outside gene matches: 7. The CDR3 DNA sequence: TGTGCCAGCAGTGCGGGGACTAGCGGGGCACGGGAGACCCAGTACTTC. This encodes CASSAGTSGARETQYF.

The chain has TRBV28 and TRBJ1-1; TRBD1 is a possible D gene (6 bases). Germline loops: CDR1 MDHEN, CDR2 SYDVKM. V was trimmed by 6 bases and J by 6 bases, leaving 17 bases between them. This CDR3 has 14 amino acids. Here the CDR3 reads CASSVRGRLSEAFF. The CDR3 DNA reads TGTGCCAGCAGCGTAAGGGGGAGGTTGTCTGAAGCTTTCTTT.

The chain is built from TRBV4-1 and TRBJ2-3; 15 bases line up with TRBD2. Trimming removed 2 bases from V and 5 bases from J; junction bases left unmatched: 8. This CDR3 region has 18 residues. Per the germline V gene, CDR1 is MGHRA and CDR2 is YSYEKL. The CDR3 bases are TGCGCCAGCAGCCAATACCGGACTAGCGGGAGGGCCGTAGATACGCAGTATTTT. Its protein is CASSQYRTSGRAVDTQYF.

V usage is TRBV27 and J usage is TRBJ2-5; 11 bases fit TRBD2. The CDR3 length is 15 residues. Germline-derived CDR1 and CDR2 are MNHEY and SMNVEV (reference sequence). The V gene end was trimmed by 6 bases and the J gene end by 1 base; junction bases not matched to a gene: 4. The CDR3, as DNA: TGTGCCAGCAGGAGACTAGCGGGACCCCAAGAGACCCAGTACTTC. The encoded protein is CASRRLAGPQETQYF.

The chain employs TRBV5-4 and TRBJ2-7; D possibly corresponds to TRBD2 (7 bases). V was cut by 4 bases and J by 6 bases, with 17 bases left in between. CDR3 length: 14 amino acids. Germline V gene lookup returns CDR1 SGHNT and CDR2 YYREEE (reference sequence). CDR3 in amino acids: CASSPGGGVGEQYF. The CDR3 nucleotides are TGTGCCAGCAGCCCGGGGGGCGGGGTCGGCGAGCAGTACTTC. Looking up the rest from reference TRBV5-4 and TRBJ2-7 gives the full variable domain: ETGVTQSPTHLIKTRGQQVTLRCSSQSGHNTVSWYQQALGQGPQFIFQYYREEENGRGNFPPRFSGLQFPNYSSELNVNALELDDSALYLCASSPGGGVGEQYFGPGTRLTVT.

V is TRBV11-2 and J is TRBJ1-1, with a weak D call TRBD1 (5 bases). The germline V gene encodes CDR1 SGHAT and CDR2 FQNNGV. V lost 7 bases to trimming and J lost 0 bases, with 18 bases between them. The CDR3 spans 16 residues. CDR3 sequence reads: CASTPFVGEVNTEAFF. CDR3 in DNA: TGTGCCAGCACCCCGTTCGTGGGGGAGGTGAACACTGAAGCTTTCTTT.

V usage is TRBV5-4 and J usage is TRBJ2-3; no firm D call. With 5 bases removed from V and 3 bases from J, the gap between germline ends came to 7 bases. The CDR3 consists of 12 residues. Germline CDR1 SGHNT, CDR2 YYREEE (reference sequence). DNA for the CDR3: TGTGCCAGCAGGGTAGGGACAGATACGCAGTATTTT. The encoded protein is CASRVGTDTQYF.

This rearrangement joins TRBV5-6 to TRBJ1-2; possibly TRBD1 for D (6 bases). CDR3 length: 17 residues. The germline CDR1 and CDR2 sequences are SGHDT and YYEEEE. V gave up 0 bases and J gave up 4 bases, with 19 bases separating them. For the CDR3, the DNA is TGTGCCAGCAGCTTGGGTACAGGGCCAAATGCCTTCTATGGCTACACCTTC. It is translated as CASSLGTGPNAFYGYTF.

The chain has TRBV5-1 and TRBJ2-7; 9 positions match TRBD1. Per the germline V gene, CDR1 is SGHRS and CDR2 is YFSETQ. The CDR3 length is 15 residues. V dropped 4 bases and J dropped 4; count of bases not matched to a gene: 9. CDR3 sequence reads: CASSHTGGKVYEQYF. DNA of the CDR3: TGCGCCAGCAGCCACACAGGGGGCAAGGTATACGAGCAGTACTTC.

V gene TRBV27 combines with J gene TRBJ2-7; D gene uncertain. This CDR3 is built from 14 residues. CDR1 is MNHEY and CDR2 is SMNVEV in the germline V gene (reference sequence). The V end was cut by 5 bases, the J end by 0 bases, with 11 bases between. The CDR3 loop reads CASSPSSTSYEQYF. CDR3 sequence (DNA): TGTGCCAGCAGTCCTAGTAGCACCTCCTACGAGCAGTACTTC.

This clone was recorded only once. Other DNA sequences of this sample code for an identical CDR3. The rearrangement links TRBV19 to TRBJ2-5; D ambiguous. The germline V gene has CDR1 LNHDA and CDR2 SQIVND (reference sequence). V gave up 6 bases and J gave up 4 bases, with 9 bases separating them. The CDR3 loop spans 12 amino acids. For the CDR3, the DNA is TGTGCCAGTAGCTTACAAGGAGAGACCCAGTACTTC. Translating gives CASSLQGETQYF.

This chain uses TRBV19 with TRBJ2-5; 7 bases align to TRBD1. Trimming at V came to 9 bases and at J to 4 bases, leaving 17 bases not matched to a gene. CDR3 length equals 16 residues. CDR1 and CDR2 (germline): LNHDA, SQIVND (reference sequence). CDR3 sequence (DNA): TGTGCCAGCCGAGCCCTGAACAGGGGATATCGAGAGACCCAGTACTTC. The encoded protein is CASRALNRGYRETQYF.

J is TRBJ2-2 and V is TRBV6-1, with D tentatively TRBD1 (6 bases). In germline, CDR1 is MNHNS, CDR2 SASEGT. CDR3 length equals 13 residues. V was trimmed by 7 bases and J by 5 bases, leaving 11 bases between them. The CDR3 spells CASKAGDTGELFF. The CDR3, as DNA: TGTGCCAGCAAGGCAGGGGATACCGGGGAGCTGTTTTTT.

The CDR3 spells CASSQGVAVMGSKLSGNTIYF. DNA of the CDR3: TGCGCCAGCAGCCAAGGAGTTGCGGTGATGGGTTCCAAACTCTCTGGAAACACCATATATTTT. The rearrangement links TRBV4-1 to TRBJ1-3; D is ambiguous. The length of the CDR3 is 21 residues. V was shortened by 1 base and J by 0 bases, with 25 bases between the two germline ends. The germline CDR1 and CDR2 sequences are MGHRA and YSYEKL.

The chain couples TRBV14 to TRBJ2-7, with D possibly matching TRBD1 (5 bases). The CDR3 is 16 amino acids. The V gene's germline CDR1 is SGHDN and CDR2 FVKESK. The V end was cut by 1 base, the J end by 2 bases, with 15 bases between. The CDR3 protein is CASSQVRGKGAYEQYF. CDR3 DNA: TGTGCCAGCAGCCAAGTTAGGGGTAAAGGCGCCTACGAGCAGTACTTC.

The chain has TRBV6-6 and TRBJ2-7; a possible D gene is TRBD1 (5 bases). The germline CDR1 and CDR2 sequences are MNHNY and SVGAGI (reference sequence). Trimming stripped 4 bases from V and 1 base from J, with 11 bases between. The CDR3 covers 14 residues. CDR3 residues: CASSWTYPSYEQYF. In nucleotides, the CDR3 is TGTGCCAGCAGTTGGACATACCCTTCCTACGAGCAGTACTTC.

The J gene is TRBJ1-5, the V gene TRBV7-2; 9 bases map to TRBD1. V lost 6 bases to trimming and J lost 4 bases; unmatched junction nucleotides: 4. This CDR3 contains 14 residues. Germline V gives CDR1 SGHTA, CDR2 FQGNSA. The CDR3 coding sequence is TGTGCCAGCAGATTGGACAGGGGAAATCAGCCCCAGCATTTT. Translation gives CASRLDRGNQPQHF. The whole variable domain, remainder taken from reference TRBV7-2 and TRBJ1-5, is GAGVSQSPSNKVTEKGKDVELRCDPISGHTALYWYRQSLGQGLEFLIYFQGNSAPDKSGLPSDRFSAERTGGSVSTLTIQRTQQEDSAVYLCASRLDRGNQPQHFGDGTRLSIL.

The CDR3 nucleotides are TGTGCCAGCAGCGTAGGAGTGTTAAGTCGGGAGACCCAGTACTTC. It is translated as CASSVGVLSRETQYF. V and J are TRBV9 and TRBJ2-5; D unclear. This CDR3 contains 15 residues. Germline V gene sequence: CDR1 SGDLS, CDR2 YYNGEE. Trimming left V 0 bases short and J 5 bases short, with 14 bases between.

Note on this clone: Other DNA sequences in the sample encode the same CDR3. This chain joins TRBV5-1 and TRBJ1-5, with D tentatively TRBD1 (5 bases). From germline, CDR1 is SGHRS and CDR2 YFSETQ. The CDR3 totals 14 residues. V lost 4 bases and J 4 bases, leaving 12 bases between the germline ends. CDR3 nucleotides: TGCGCCAGCAGCCCAGGTGGGGGGAATCAGCCCCAGCATTTT. Translating it yields CASSPGGGNQPQHF.

This chain uses TRBV2 with TRBJ1-5; a possible D gene is TRBD1 (6 bases). Germline lookup yields CDR1 SNHLY and CDR2 FYNNEI. The CDR3 has 17 residues. V was cut by 2 bases and J by 3 bases, with 17 bases left in between. This CDR3 reads CASSESVLYRDNQPQHF. The DNA of the CDR3 is TGTGCCAGCAGTGAATCCGTTCTTTACAGGGACAATCAGCCCCAGCATTTT.

The DNA for the CDR3 is TGTGCCACCACACGGCTAGAGGGAAGAGTTAGCACAGATACGCAGTATTTT. It encodes CATTRLEGRVSTDTQYF. The genes are TRBV19 and TRBJ2-3, with D perhaps matching TRBD2 (5 bases). V was cut by 10 bases and J by 0 bases, with 23 bases left in between. This CDR3 comprises 17 residues. Germline V gene lookup returns CDR1 LNHDA and CDR2 SQIVND (reference sequence).

For this clone: The identical CDR3 is also encoded by other nucleotide sequences in the sample. The chain recombines TRBV27 with TRBJ2-2; no firm D call. The V end lost 2 bases, the J end lost 1 base, and 5 bases lay between the germline ends. Per the germline V gene, CDR1 is MNHEY and CDR2 is SMNVEV (reference sequence). The CDR3 contains 14 residues. For the CDR3, the DNA is TGTGCCAGCAGTTTACGGAGGAACACCGGGGAGCTGTTTTTT. Translation gives CASSLRRNTGELFF.

The rearrangement joins TRBV27 to TRBJ2-7; D unresolved. V gave up 2 bases and J gave up 4 bases, with 15 bases separating them. This CDR3 has 15 residues. Germline loops: CDR1 MNHEY, CDR2 SMNVEV (reference sequence). CDR3: CASSLKSVSSYEQYF. DNA of the CDR3: TGTGCCAGCAGTTTAAAGTCCGTCTCATCTTACGAGCAGTACTTC.

V and J are TRBV4-1 and TRBJ2-3; 12 nucleotides line up with TRBD2. The CDR3 spans 21 residues. V lost 0 bases to trimming and J lost 0 bases; unmatched junction nucleotides: 13. Per germline, CDR1 MGHRA and CDR2 YSYEKL. The CDR3: CASSQDRGGLAGRPSTDTQYF. CDR3 DNA sequence: TGCGCCAGCAGCCAAGATCGCGGGGGACTAGCGGGCAGACCTAGCACAGATACGCAGTATTTT.

The chain employs TRBV27 and TRBJ1-4; D might be TRBD1 (6 bases). Trimming stripped 4 bases from V and 0 bases from J, with 12 bases between. The germline gives CDR1 MNHEY, CDR2 SMNVEV (reference sequence). The CDR3 runs 16 residues. The CDR3 spells CASSSRTVATNEKLFF. For the CDR3, the DNA is TGTGCCAGCAGTTCCCGGACAGTTGCAACTAATGAAAAACTGTTTTTT.

V and J are TRBV28 and TRBJ2-7; D is perhaps TRBD1 (6 bases). The CDR3 covers 14 residues. Germline V lookup: CDR1 MDHEN, CDR2 SYDVKM. Trimming left V 6 bases short and J 1 base short, with 13 bases between. CDR3 in DNA: TGTGCCAGCAGACGACTCAGGGGATCCTACGAGCAGTACTTC. Protein product: CASRRLRGSYEQYF.